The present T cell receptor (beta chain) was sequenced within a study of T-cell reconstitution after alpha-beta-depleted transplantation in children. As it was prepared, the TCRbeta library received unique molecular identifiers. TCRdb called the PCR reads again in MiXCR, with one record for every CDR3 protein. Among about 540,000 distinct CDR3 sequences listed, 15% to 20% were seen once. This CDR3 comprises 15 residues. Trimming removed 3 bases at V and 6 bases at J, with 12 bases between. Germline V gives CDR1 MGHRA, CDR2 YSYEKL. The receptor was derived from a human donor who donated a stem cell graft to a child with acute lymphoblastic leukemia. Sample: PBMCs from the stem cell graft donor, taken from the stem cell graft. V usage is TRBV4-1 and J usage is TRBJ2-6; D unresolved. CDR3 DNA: TGCGCCAGCAGCCACGTTCACCTGAAGGCCAACGTCCTGACTTTC. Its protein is CASSHVHLKANVLTF.